The 18 T cell receptor beta chains below all came from one sample that was sequenced in a study of blood T cell repertoires in COVID-19. Measured with immunoSEQ multiplex PCR; TCRdb has only the in-frame clones, and not every one. The sample yields roughly 70,000 clones, roughly 89% seen once. Sequenced material: peripheral blood. The receptors were sampled from a man older than 75 with acute or convalescent COVID-19.

The chain recombines TRBV6-5 with TRBJ2-1, with 11 positions matching TRBD2. CDR1 is MNHEY and CDR2 is SVGAGI in the germline V gene. The CDR3 contains 14 residues. After removal of 6 bases from V and 7 bases from J, the junction contained 5 bases not matched to a gene. DNA of the CDR3: TGTGCCAGCAGGGGTCTAGCGGGGGGAAATGAGCAGTTCTTC. It is translated as CASRGLAGGNEQFF.

The rearrangement joins TRBV5-1 to TRBJ2-1, with 14 bases fitting TRBD2. Germline CDR1 SGHRS, CDR2 YFSETQ. The CDR3 has 16 residues. Trimming took 4 bases from V and 7 from J; bases not matched to a gene: 7. The CDR3 loop is CASSPGLAGVDNEQFF. CDR3 coding DNA: TGCGCCAGCAGCCCGGGACTAGCGGGAGTTGATAATGAGCAGTTCTTC.

CDR3 sequence: CAWTRGLNTEAFF. Here the CDR3 DNA reads TGTGCCTGGACAAGGGGATTAAACACTGAAGCTTTCTTT. This chain connects TRBV30 to TRBJ1-1; tentative D call: TRBD1 (5 bases). The CDR3 is made up of 13 amino acids. The germline V gene has CDR1 GTSNPN and CDR2 SVGIG (reference sequence). V lost 4 bases, J lost 2 bases, and 11 bases lay in between.

The table lists this clone with a count of one. The chain employs TRBV5-4 and TRBJ2-3; D might be TRBD1 (6 bases). V dropped 4 bases and J dropped 0 bases, with 12 bases sitting between them. The CDR3 is made up of 15 amino acids. CDR1 and CDR2 from the germline V gene are SGHNT and YYREEE (reference sequence). This CDR3 reads CASSKGQISTDTQYF. DNA of the CDR3: TGTGCCAGCAGCAAAGGACAGATTAGCACAGATACGCAGTATTTT. Full variable domain (missing parts from reference TRBV5-4 and TRBJ2-3): ETGVTQSPTHLIKTRGQQVTLRCSSQSGHNTVSWYQQALGQGPQFIFQYYREEENGRGNFPPRFSGLQFPNYSSELNVNALELDDSALYLCASSKGQISTDTQYFGPGTRLTVL.

The chain has TRBV28 and TRBJ1-5; D is undetermined. Trimming cost V 4 bases and J 0 bases, with 10 bases left between them. Per the germline V gene, CDR1 is MDHEN and CDR2 is SYDVKM. CDR3 length equals 15 residues. This CDR3 reads CASSSSGLSNQPQHF. The CDR3, as DNA: TGTGCCAGCAGTTCCTCCGGACTTAGCAATCAGCCCCAGCATTTT.

The V call is TRBV9, the J call TRBJ2-6; TRBD1 might be the D (6 bases). Germline V CDR1 and CDR2: SGDLS, YYNGEE. The CDR3 extends over 15 amino acids. V shed 2 bases and J shed 2 bases, with 8 bases lying between them. The CDR3 reads CASSVTGTGANVLTF. For the CDR3, the DNA is TGTGCCAGCAGCGTTACAGGGACTGGGGCCAACGTCCTGACTTTC. Full variable domain (missing parts from reference TRBV9 and TRBJ2-6): DSGVTQTPKHLITATGQRVTLRCSPRSGDLSVYWYQQSLDQGLQFLIQYYNGEERAKGNILERFSAQQFPDLHSELNLSSLELGDSALYFCASSVTGTGANVLTFGAGSRLTVL.

The J gene is TRBJ2-2, the V gene TRBV7-8; 8 nucleotides agree with TRBD2. V lost 0 bases to trimming and J lost 6 bases; unmatched junction nucleotides: 3. The CDR3 has 15 amino acids. The germline V gene has CDR1 SGHVS and CDR2 FQNEAQ. CDR3 amino acids: CASSLAGGGAGELFF. Here the CDR3 DNA reads TGTGCCAGCAGCTTAGCCGGGGGGGGTGCCGGGGAGCTGTTTTTT. Full variable domain (missing parts from reference TRBV7-8 and TRBJ2-2): GAGVSQSPRYKVAKRGQDVALRCDPISGHVSLFWYQQALGQGPEFLTYFQNEAQLDKSGLPSDRFFAERPEGSVSTLKIQRTQQEDSAVYLCASSLAGGGAGELFFGEGSRLTVL.

The chain joins TRBV20-1 to TRBJ2-1; TRBD1 matches at 9 bases. Trimming cost V 3 bases and J 0 bases; bases outside gene matches: 6. Germline-derived CDR1 and CDR2 are DFQATT and SNEGSKA (reference sequence). This CDR3 has 16 residues. CDR3 in DNA: TGCAGTGCTAGTGGCCCGACAGGGGGCTCCTACAATGAGCAGTTCTTC. Protein product: CSASGPTGGSYNEQFF.

The V call is TRBV5-8, the J call TRBJ2-5; tentative D call: TRBD1 (5 bases). CDR3 length: 18 residues. Trimming removed 8 bases at V and 5 bases at J, with 31 bases between. The germline V gene encodes CDR1 SGHTS and CDR2 YDEGEE. In DNA, the CDR3 is TGTGCCAGTCCCCACGCAGCTTGGTCGGAGCAGGGTGTGGAGACCCAGTACTTC. It translates to CASPHAAWSEQGVETQYF.

This chain links TRBV18 with TRBJ2-1; D remains unclear. The V end was cut by 0 bases, the J end by 3 bases, with 12 bases between. CDR1 is KGHSH, CDR2 LQKENI, per germline. This CDR3 has 16 residues. CDR3: CASSPPASSIYNEQFF. In DNA, the CDR3 is TGTGCCAGCTCACCACCGGCCAGTTCCATCTACAATGAGCAGTTCTTC.

This rearrangement joins TRBV3-1 (or the pseudogene TRBV3-2) to TRBJ1-6; 7 positions match TRBD1. CDR1 is LGHDT, CDR2 YNNKEL, per germline (reference sequence). The CDR3 sequence is 15 residues long. V shed 6 bases, J shed 0 bases, and the junction held 2 bases outside the gene matches. The CDR3 loop reads CASRQGSSYNSPLHF. CDR3 nucleotides: TGTGCCAGCAGACAGGGGAGCTCCTATAATTCACCCCTCCACTTT.

V and J are TRBV5-4 and TRBJ2-3, with a tentative D call TRBD1 (5 bases). Trimming took off 0 bases at V and 2 bases at J, with 10 bases between the two ends. The CDR3 runs 15 residues. CDR1 and CDR2 (germline): SGHNT, YYREEE (reference sequence). The CDR3 region has the DNA TGTGCCAGCAGCTTGGGGGCAGGGTTCACAGATACGCAGTATTTT. Translation gives CASSLGAGFTDTQYF.

This sequence joins TRBV18 and TRBJ2-7, with 9 bases matching TRBD1. V lost 2 bases and J lost 3; bases outside the gene matches: 2. There are 14 residues in the CDR3. CDR1 is KGHSH and CDR2 is LQKENI in the germline V gene. The CDR3 DNA is TGTGCCAGCTCACCAGGGACAGGGAACTACGAGCAGTACTTC. Translating it yields CASSPGTGNYEQYF.

The CDR3 is CASSDTREKLFF. CDR3 nucleotides: TGTGCCAGCAGTGATACGCGGGAAAAACTGTTTTTT. The rearrangement links TRBV2 to TRBJ1-4, with no clear D. V lost 3 bases to trimming and J lost 8 bases, with 7 bases between them. This CDR3 contains 12 residues. Germline lookup yields CDR1 SNHLY and CDR2 FYNNEI.

This rearrangement joins TRBV30 to TRBJ1-3; tentative D call: TRBD1 (5 bases). Trimming left V 5 bases short and J 7 bases short, with 9 bases between. This CDR3 has 11 amino acids. Germline V gene data show CDR1 as GTSNPN and CDR2 as SVGIG (reference sequence). The CDR3 DNA reads as TGTGCCTGGGCGCGGGGGAACACCATATATTTT. It encodes CAWARGNTIYF.

The chain recombines TRBV19 with TRBJ2-6; no reliable D call. The germline V and J ends were trimmed by 8 bases and 0 bases, with 5 bases remaining between them. From germline, CDR1 is LNHDA and CDR2 SQIVND (reference sequence). The CDR3 extends over 13 amino acids. The CDR3 spells CASRDSGANVLTF. The CDR3 DNA is TGTGCCAGTCGCGACTCTGGGGCCAACGTCCTGACTTTC. Filled out from reference TRBV19 and TRBJ2-6, the complete variable domain reads DGGITQSPKYLFRKEGQNVTLSCEQNLNHDAMYWYRQDPGQGLRLIYYSQIVNDFQKGDIAEGYSVSREKKESFPLTVTSAQKNPTAFYLCASRDSGANVLTFGAGSRLTVL.

DNA for the CDR3: TGTGCCAGCAGTCCGCGGGGTTCGGGGTCCTACGAGCAGTACTTC. Its protein product is CASSPRGSGSYEQYF. The V call is TRBV27, the J call TRBJ2-7; possibly TRBD2 for D (6 bases). V lost 5 bases, J lost 1 base, and 15 bases lay in between. Germline loops: CDR1 MNHEY, CDR2 SMNVEV (reference sequence). This CDR3 contains 15 residues.

The rearrangement joins TRBV24-1 to TRBJ1-1; 9 positions agree with TRBD1. The CDR3 has 17 residues. Germline V gene data show CDR1 as KGHDR and CDR2 as SFDVKD. The J segment lost 7 bases and the V segment lost 0 bases, leaving 11 bases of the junction unmatched. DNA for the CDR3: TGTGCCACCAGTGATTTGCAGGAGGTTAGGACAGGGGTTGAAGCTTTCTTT. Translation: CATSDLQEVRTGVEAFF.